Only a few counts were recorded for the clone carrying this T cell receptor (beta chain). This sample was included in a study of blood T cell repertoires in COVID-19. V was shortened by 1 base and J by 4 bases, with 8 bases between the two germline ends. The V gene's germline CDR1 is LNHNV and CDR2 YYDKDF (reference sequence). The CDR3 is made up of 13 amino acids. Some clones are missing from TCRdb's copy, which holds only in-frame ones; the method was immunoSEQ multiplex PCR. The sample holds fewer than 250,000 clones; roughly 85% are singletons and the top ten take roughly 3.8%. The source is a woman aged 35 to 49 with acute COVID-19. The chain couples TRBV15 to TRBJ2-7, with D tentatively TRBD2 (5 bases). What was sequenced was PBMCs or T cells enriched from blood (not recorded which). CDR3 bases: TGTGCCACCAGCAGAGTGGGCGGGTACGAGCAGTACTTC. This translates into CATSRVGGYEQYF.